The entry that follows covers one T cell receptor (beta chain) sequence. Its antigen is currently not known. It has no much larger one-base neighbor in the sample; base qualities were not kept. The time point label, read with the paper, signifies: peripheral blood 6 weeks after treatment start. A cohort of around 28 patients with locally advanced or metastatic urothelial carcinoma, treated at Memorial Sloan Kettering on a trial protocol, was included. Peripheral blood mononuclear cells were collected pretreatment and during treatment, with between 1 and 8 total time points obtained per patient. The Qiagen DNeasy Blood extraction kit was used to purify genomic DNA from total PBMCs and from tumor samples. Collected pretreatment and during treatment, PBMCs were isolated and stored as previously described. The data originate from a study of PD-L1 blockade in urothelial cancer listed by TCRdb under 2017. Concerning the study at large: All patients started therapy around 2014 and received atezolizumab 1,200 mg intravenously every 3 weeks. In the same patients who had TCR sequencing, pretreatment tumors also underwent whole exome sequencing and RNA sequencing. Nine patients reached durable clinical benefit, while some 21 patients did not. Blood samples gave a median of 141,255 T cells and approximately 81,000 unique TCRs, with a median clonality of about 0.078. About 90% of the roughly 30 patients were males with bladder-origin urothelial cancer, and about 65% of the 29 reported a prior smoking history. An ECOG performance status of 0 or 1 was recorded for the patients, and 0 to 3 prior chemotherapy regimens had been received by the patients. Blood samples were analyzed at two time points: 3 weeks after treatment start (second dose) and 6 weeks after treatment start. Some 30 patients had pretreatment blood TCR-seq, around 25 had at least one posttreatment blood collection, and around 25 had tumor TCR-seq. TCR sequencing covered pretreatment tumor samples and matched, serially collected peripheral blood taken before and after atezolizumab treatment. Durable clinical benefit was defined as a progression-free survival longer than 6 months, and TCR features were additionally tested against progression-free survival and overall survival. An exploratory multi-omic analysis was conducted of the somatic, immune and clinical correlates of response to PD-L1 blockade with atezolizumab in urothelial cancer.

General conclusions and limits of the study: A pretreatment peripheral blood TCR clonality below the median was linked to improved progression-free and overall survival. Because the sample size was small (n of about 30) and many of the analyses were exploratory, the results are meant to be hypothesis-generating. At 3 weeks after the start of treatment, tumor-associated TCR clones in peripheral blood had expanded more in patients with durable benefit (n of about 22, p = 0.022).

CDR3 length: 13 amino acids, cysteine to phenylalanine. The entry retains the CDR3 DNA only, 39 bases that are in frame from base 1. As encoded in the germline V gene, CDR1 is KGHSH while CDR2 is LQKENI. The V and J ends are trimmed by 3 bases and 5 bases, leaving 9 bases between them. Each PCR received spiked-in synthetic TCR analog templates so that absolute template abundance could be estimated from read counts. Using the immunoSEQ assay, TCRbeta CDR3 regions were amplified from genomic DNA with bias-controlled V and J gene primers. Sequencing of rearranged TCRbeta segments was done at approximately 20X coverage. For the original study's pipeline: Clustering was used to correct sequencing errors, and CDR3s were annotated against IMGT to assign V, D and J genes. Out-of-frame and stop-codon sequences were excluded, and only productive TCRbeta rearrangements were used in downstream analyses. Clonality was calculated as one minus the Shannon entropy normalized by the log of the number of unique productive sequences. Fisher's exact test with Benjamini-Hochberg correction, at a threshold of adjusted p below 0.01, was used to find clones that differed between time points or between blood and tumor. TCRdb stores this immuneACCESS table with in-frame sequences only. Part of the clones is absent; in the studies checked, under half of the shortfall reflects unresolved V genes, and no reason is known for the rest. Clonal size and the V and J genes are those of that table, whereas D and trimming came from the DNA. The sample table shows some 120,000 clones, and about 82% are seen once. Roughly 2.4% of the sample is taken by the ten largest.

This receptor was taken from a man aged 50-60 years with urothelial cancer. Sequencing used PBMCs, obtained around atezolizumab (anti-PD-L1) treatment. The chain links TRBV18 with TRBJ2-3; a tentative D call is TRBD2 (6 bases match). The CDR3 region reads CASSPTRGDTQYF. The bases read TGTGCCAGCTCACCGACTAGAGGAGATACGCAGTATTTT. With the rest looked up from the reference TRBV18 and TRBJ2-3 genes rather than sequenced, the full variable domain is NAGVMQNPRHLVRRRGQEARLRCSPMKGHSHVYWYRQLPEEGLKFMVYLQKENIIDESGMPKERFSAEFPKEGPSILRIQQVVRGDSAAYFCASSPTRGDTQYFGPGTRLTVL.